The entry that follows covers one T cell receptor beta chain sequence. Its antigen is still unknown. TCRdb reprocessed the 5' RACE reads via MiXCR and lists one record per CDR3 protein. Among 300,000 to 400,000 distinct CDR3 sequences listed, 25% to 30% were seen once. The sample comes from a study of T-cell memory formation after mild COVID-19. In the study overall: In these data, TCR clusters were largely donor specific.

This CDR3 is built from 15 residues. V was trimmed by 0 bases and J by 2 bases, leaving 11 bases between them. CDR1 MNHEY and CDR2 SVGAGI come from the germline V gene. The study's findings and limits: Clones that got smaller from day 15 to 85 had even CD4/CD8, while clones growing later tipped toward CD4+. CD4+ contracting clones were found mainly in CM and EM, and CD8+ ones in EMRA. Nothing confirmed that second-wave clones peaking on day 37 were specific for SARS-CoV-2.

Sequencing was performed on PBMCs or a T cell subset sorted from them (not recorded which). V and J are TRBV6-5 and TRBJ2-7, with a possible D match to TRBD1 (5 bases). This receptor was obtained from an adult woman who had mild COVID-19 (a few samples of this study predate the infection). Cell type and time point are not known. CDR3 residues: CASSYSGLEAYEQYF. In DNA, the CDR3 is TGTGCCAGCAGTTACTCGGGGCTGGAAGCCTACGAGCAGTACTTC.